This paragraph reports one T cell receptor (beta chain). Its cognate antigen is unknown. Sequenced by immunoSEQ multiplex PCR; TCRdb stores in-frame clones only, minus some. The top ten hold roughly 1.2% of the sample, which has some 240,000 clones, more than 75% seen once. The CDR3 spans 14 residues. CDR1 is SGHDN and CDR2 is FVKESK in the germline V gene. With V trimmed by 2 bases and J by 7 bases, 7 bases remained unmatched. The data are from a study of cytomegalovirus exposure and HLA in healthy donors. The overall study: The 90 to 150 validation repertoires, a later analysis reported, used the same platform as the roughly 660 repertoires from the first cohort.

Study outcomes and limitations: Reported performance of the classifier showed diagnosis of cytomegalovirus status with high specificity and sensitivity.

The source material was PBMCs. The rearrangement joins TRBV14 to TRBJ1-1; 7 bases match TRBD1. The receptor was isolated from a woman aged 25 to 45 in good health and CMV-seropositive. CDR3 sequence (DNA): TGTGCCAGCAGCCAAAATACAGGGGCCGGTGAAGCTTTCTTT. It codes for CASSQNTGAGEAFF.